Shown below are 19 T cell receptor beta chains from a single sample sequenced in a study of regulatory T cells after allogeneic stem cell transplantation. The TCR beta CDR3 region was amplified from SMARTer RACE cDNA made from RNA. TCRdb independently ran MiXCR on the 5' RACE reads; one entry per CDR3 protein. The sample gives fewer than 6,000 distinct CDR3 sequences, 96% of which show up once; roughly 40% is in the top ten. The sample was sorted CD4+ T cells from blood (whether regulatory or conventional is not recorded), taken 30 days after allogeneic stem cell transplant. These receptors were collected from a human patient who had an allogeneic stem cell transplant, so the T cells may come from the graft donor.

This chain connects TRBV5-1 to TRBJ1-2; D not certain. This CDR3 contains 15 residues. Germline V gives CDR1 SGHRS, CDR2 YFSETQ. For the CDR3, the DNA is TGCGTCTGCAGCAGGAGGGTGGACGCGGAGTATGGCTACACCTTC. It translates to CVCSRRVDAEYGYTF.

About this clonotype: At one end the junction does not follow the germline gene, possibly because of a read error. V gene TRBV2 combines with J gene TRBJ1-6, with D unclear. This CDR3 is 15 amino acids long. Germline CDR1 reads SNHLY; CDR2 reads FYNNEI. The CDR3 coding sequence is TGTGCCAGCAGTCCGATGAGCTCCTATAATACACCCCTCCACTTT. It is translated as CASSPMSSYNTPLHF. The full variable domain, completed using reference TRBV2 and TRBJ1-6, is EPEVTQTPSHQVTQMGQEVILRCVPISNHLYFYWYRQILGQKVEFLVSFYNNEISEKSEIFDDQFSVERPDGSNFTLKIRSTKLEDSAMYFCASSPMSSYNTPLHFGNGTRLTVT.

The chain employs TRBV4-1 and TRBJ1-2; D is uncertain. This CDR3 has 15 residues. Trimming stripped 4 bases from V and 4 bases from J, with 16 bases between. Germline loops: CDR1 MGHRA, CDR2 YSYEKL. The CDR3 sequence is CASSPQKDISYGYTF. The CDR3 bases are TGCGCCAGCAGCCCCCAGAAAGATATTAGCTATGGCTACACCTTC.

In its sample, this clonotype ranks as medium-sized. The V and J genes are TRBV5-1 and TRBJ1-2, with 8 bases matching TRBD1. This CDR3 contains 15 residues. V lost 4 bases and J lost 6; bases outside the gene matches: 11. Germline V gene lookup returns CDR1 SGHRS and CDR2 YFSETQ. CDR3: CASSPTGGLNDGYTF. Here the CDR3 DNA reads TGCGCCAGCAGCCCTACAGGGGGACTGAATGATGGCTACACCTTC.

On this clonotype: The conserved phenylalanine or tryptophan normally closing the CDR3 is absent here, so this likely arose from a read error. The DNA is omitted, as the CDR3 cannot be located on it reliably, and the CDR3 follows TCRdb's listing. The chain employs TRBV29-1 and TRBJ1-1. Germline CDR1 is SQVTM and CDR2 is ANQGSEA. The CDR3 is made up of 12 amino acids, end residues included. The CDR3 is CSVEAQGLTAYY.

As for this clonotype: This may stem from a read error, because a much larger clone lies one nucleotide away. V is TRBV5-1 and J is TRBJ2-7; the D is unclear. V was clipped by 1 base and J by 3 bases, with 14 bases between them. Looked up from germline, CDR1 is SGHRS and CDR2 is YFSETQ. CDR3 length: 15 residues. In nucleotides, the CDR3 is TGCGCCAGCAGCTTGAATGCGGAAGTCTTCTACGAGCAGTACTTC. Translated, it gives CASSLNAEVFYEQYF. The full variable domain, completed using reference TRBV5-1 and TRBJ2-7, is KAGVTQTPRYLIKTRGQQVTLSCSPISGHRSVSWYQQTPGQGLQFLFEYFSETQRNKGNFPGRFSGRQFSNSRSEMNVSTLELGDSALYLCASSLNAEVFYEQYFGPGTRLTVT.

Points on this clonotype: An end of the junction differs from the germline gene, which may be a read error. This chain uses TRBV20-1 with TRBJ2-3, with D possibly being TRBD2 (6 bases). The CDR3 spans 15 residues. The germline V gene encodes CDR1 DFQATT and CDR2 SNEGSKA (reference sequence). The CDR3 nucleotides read TGCCGTGCTAGAAGCCGATCGGGAGAGGGAGATACGCAGTACTTT. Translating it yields CRARSRSGEGDTQYF.

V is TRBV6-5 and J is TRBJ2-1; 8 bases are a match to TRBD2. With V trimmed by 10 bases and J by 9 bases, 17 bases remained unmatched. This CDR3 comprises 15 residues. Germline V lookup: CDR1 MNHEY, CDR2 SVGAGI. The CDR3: CANRALAGGPSEQFF. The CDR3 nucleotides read TGTGCCAACAGGGCCCTGGCGGGAGGCCCGAGTGAGCAGTTCTTC.

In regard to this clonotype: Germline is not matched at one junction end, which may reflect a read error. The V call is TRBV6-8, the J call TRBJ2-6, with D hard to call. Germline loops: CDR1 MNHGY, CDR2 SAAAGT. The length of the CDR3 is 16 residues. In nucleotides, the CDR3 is TGCTCCAGCACTTACTCTCCAGGTTCTGGGGACAACGTCCTGACTTTC. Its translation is CSSTYSPGSGDNVLTF.

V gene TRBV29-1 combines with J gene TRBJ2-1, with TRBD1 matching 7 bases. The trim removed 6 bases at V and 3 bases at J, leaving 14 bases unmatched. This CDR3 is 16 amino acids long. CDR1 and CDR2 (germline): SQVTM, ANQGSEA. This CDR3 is CSVTPGTVCCYNEQFF. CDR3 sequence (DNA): TGCAGCGTGACCCCCGGGACAGTGTGCTGCTACAATGAGCAGTTCTTC.

CDR3 sequence: CASSGVLAGFVGELFF. CDR3 bases: TGTGCCAGCAGTGGCGTACTAGCGGGGTTCGTAGGGGAGCTGTTTTTT. This chain links TRBV2 with TRBJ2-2; 10 bases are shared with TRBD2. J lost 8 bases, V lost 4 bases, and 10 bases had no gene match. Germline CDR1 reads SNHLY; CDR2 reads FYNNEI. This CDR3 is 16 amino acids long.

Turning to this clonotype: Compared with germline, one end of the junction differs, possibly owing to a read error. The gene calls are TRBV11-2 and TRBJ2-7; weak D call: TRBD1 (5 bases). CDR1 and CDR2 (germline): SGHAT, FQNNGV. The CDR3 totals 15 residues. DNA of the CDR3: TGCGCCAGCAGCTTACCGCTAGGGGCTCCCTACGAGCAGTCCTTC. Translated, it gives CASSLPLGAPYEQSF.

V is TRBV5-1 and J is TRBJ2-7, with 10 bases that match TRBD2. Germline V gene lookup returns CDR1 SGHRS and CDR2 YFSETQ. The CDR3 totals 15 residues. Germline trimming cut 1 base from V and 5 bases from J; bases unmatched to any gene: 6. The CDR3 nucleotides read TGCGCCAGCAGCTTGCTAGCGGGGGCCAGGAACGAGCAGTACTTC. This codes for CASSLLAGARNEQYF.

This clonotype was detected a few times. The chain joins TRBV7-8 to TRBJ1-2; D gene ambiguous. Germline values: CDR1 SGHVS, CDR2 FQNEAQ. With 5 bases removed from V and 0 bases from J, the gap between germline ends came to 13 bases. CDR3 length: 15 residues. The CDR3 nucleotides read TGTGCCAGCAGCCCAATCCCCGGTCCTAACTATGGCTACACCTTC. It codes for CASSPIPGPNYGYTF.

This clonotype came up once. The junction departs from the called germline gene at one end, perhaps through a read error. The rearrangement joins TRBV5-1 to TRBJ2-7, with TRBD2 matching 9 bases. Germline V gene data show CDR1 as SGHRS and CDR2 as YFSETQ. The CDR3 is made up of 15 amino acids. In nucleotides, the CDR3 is TGCGCCAGCAGCTTGCTAGCGGGATCCAAGAACGAACAGTACTTC. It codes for CASSLLAGSKNEQYF.

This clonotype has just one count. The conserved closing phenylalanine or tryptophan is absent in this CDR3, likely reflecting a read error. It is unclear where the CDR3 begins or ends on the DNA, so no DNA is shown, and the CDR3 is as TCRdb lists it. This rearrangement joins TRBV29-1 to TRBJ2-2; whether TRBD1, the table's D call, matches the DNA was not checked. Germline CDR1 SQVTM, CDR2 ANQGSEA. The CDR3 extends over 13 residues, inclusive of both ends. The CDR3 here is CSVALQEGGEVIC.

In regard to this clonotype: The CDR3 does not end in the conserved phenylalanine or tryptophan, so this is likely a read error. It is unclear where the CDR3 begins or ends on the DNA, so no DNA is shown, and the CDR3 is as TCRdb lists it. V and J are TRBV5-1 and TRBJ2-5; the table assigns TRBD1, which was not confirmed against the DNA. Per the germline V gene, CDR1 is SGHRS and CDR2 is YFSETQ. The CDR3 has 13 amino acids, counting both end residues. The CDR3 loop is CASSGTVLKTQCC.

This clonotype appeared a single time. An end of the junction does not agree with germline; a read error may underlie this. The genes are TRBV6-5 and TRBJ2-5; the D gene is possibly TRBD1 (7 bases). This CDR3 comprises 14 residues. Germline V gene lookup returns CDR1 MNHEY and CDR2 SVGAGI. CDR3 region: CASSPRDRQKTQYF. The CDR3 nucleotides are TGTGCCAGCAGTCCGCGGGACAGACAAAAGACGCAGTACTTC.

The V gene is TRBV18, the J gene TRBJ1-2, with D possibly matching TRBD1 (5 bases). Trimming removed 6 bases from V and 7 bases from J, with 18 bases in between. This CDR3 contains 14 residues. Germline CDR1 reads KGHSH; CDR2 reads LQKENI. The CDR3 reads CASSSSGGATGYTF. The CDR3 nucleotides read TGTGCCAGCTCCTCCTCGGGCGGGGCGACTGGCTACACCTTC.